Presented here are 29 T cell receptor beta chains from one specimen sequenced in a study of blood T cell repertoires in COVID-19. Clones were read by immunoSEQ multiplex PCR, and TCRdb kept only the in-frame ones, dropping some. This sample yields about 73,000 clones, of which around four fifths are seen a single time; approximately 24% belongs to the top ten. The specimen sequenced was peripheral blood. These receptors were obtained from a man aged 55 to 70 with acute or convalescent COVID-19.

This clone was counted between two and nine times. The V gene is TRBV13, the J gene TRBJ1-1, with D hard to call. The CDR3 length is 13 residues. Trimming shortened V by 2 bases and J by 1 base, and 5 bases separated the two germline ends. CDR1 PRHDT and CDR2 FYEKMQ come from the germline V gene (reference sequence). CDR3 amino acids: CASSLSGNTEAFF. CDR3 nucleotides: TGTGCCAGCAGCTTATCCGGGAACACTGAAGCTTTCTTT.

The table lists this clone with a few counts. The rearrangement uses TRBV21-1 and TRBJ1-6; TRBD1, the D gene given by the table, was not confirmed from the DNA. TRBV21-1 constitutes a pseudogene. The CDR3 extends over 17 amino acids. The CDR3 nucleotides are TGTGCCAGCAGCAAAGAAGCGGACAGCTTCTCTAGTTCACCCCTCCACTTT. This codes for CASSKEADSFSSSPLHF.

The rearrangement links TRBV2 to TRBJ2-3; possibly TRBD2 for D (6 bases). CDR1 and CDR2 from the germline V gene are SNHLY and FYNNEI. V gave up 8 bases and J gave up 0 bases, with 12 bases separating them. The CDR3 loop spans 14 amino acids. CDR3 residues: CASEKLASTDTQYF. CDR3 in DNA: TGTGCCAGCGAGAAACTAGCTAGCACAGATACGCAGTATTTT.

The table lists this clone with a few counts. DNA for the CDR3: TGTGCCAGCAGCACCCGGGACAGCTACGAGCAGTACTTC. Translated: CASSTRDSYEQYF. This chain connects TRBV13 to TRBJ2-7, with TRBD1 identical over 7 bases. V lost 5 bases to trimming and J lost 3 bases; unmatched junction nucleotides: 4. The CDR3 is 13 amino acids. The germline V gene encodes CDR1 PRHDT and CDR2 FYEKMQ (reference sequence). The whole variable domain, filled in from reference TRBV13 and TRBJ2-7, reads AAGVIQSPRHLIKEKRETATLKCYPIPRHDTVYWYQQGPGQDPQFLISFYEKMQSDKGSIPDRFSAQQFSDYHSELNMSSLELGDSALYFCASSTRDSYEQYFGPGTRLTVT.

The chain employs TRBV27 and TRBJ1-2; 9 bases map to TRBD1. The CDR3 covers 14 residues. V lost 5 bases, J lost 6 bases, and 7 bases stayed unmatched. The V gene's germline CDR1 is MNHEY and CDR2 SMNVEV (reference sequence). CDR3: CASSQGQGYDGYTF. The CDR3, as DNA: TGTGCCAGCAGTCAGGGACAGGGCTATGATGGCTACACCTTC.

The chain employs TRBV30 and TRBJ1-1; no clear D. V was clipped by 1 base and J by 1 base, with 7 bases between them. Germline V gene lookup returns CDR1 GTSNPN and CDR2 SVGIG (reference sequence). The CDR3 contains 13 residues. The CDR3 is CAWSASRNTEAFF. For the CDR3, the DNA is TGTGCCTGGAGTGCCTCCAGGAACACTGAAGCTTTCTTT.

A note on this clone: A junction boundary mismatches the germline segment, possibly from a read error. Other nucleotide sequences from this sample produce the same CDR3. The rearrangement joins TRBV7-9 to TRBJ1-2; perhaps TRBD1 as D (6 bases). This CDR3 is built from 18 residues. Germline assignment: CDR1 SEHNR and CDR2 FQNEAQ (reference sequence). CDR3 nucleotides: TGTGCCAGCAGCACCCACGTTCCGAAGACAGGCTTGTACTACGGCTACACTTTC. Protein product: CASSTHVPKTGLYYGYTF.

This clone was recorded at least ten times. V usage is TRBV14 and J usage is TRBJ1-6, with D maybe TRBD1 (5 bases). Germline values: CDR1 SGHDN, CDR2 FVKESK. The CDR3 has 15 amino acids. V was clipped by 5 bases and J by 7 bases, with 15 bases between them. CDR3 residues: CASSDPGKANSPLHF. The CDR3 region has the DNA TGTGCCAGCAGCGACCCAGGGAAAGCAAATTCACCCCTCCACTTT.

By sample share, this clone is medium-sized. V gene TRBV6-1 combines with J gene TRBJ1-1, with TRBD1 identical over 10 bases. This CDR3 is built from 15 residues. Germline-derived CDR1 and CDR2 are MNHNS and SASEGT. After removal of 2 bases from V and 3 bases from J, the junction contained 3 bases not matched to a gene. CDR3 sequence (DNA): TGTGCCAGCAGTGAAACCGGGACAGGGGACACTGAAGCTTTCTTT. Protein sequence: CASSETGTGDTEAFF.

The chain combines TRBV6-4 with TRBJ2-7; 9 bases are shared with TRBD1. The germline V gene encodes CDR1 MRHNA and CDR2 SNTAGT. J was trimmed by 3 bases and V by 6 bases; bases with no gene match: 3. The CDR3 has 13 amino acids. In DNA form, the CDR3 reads TGTGCCAGCAGGGGACAGGGCCTCTACGAGCAGTACGTC. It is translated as CASRGQGLYEQYV.

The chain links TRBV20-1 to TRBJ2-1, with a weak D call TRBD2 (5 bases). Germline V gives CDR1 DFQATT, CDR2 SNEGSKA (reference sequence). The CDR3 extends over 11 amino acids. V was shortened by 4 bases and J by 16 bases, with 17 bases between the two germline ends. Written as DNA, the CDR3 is TGCAGTGCTATCCAACTAGTCGTCCCATTCTTC. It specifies CSAIQLVVPFF.

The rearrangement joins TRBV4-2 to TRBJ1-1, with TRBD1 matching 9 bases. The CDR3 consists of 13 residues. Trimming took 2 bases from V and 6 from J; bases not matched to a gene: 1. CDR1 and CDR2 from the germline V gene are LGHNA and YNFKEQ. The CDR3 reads CASSQTGGAEAFF. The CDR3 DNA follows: TGTGCCAGCAGCCAAACAGGGGGCGCTGAAGCTTTCTTT.

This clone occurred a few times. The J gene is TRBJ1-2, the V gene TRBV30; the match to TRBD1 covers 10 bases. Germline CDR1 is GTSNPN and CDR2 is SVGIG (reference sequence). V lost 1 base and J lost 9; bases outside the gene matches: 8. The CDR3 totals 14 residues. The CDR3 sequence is CAWSALDRGRSYTF. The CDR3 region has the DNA TGTGCCTGGAGTGCCCTCGACAGGGGGCGAAGCTACACCTTC.

The CDR3 spells CASSGRLAGEAYNIYEQYF. In DNA form, the CDR3 reads TGTGCCAGCAGCGGCCGACTAGCGGGGGAGGCTTACAATATATACGAGCAGTACTTC. This chain links TRBV14 with TRBJ2-7, with 12 bases that match TRBD2. The germline V gene has CDR1 SGHDN and CDR2 FVKESK. The CDR3 is made up of 19 amino acids. Trimming took 5 bases from V and 4 from J; bases not matched to a gene: 18.

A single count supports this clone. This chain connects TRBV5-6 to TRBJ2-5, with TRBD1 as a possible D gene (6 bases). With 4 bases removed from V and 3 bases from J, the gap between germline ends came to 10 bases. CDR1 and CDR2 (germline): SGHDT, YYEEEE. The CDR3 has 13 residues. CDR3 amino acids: CASSPQGKETQYF. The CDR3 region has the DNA TGTGCCAGCAGCCCGCAGGGGAAAGAGACCCAGTACTTC.

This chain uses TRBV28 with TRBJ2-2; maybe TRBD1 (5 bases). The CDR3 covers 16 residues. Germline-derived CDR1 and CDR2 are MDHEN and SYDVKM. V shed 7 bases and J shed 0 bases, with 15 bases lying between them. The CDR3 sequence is CASTGWGDPNTGELFF. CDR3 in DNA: TGTGCCAGCACTGGGTGGGGCGATCCGAACACCGGGGAGCTGTTTTTT.

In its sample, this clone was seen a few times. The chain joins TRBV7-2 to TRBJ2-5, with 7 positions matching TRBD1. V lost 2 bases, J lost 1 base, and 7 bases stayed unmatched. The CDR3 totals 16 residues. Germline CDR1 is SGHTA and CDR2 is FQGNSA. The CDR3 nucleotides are TGTGCCAGCAGCTTATACTTCAGGGGGACCCAAGAGACCCAGTACTTC. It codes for CASSLYFRGTQETQYF.

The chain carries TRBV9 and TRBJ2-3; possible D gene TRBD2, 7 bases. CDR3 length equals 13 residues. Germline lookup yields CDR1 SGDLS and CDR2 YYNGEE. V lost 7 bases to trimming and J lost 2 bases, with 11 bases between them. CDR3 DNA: TGTGCCAGCGGGGGGGGCTACACAGATACGCAGTATTTT. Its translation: CASGGGYTDTQYF.

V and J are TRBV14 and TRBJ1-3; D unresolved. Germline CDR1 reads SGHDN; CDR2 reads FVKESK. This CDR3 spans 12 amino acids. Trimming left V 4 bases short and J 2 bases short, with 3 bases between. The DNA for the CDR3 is TGTGCCAGCAGCCGGCCTGGAAACACCATATATTTT. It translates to CASSRPGNTIYF.

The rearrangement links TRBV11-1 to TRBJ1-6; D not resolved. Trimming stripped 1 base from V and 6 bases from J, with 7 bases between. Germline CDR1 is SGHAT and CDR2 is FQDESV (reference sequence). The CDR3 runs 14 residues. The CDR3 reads CASSLGQPNSPLHF. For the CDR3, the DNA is TGTGCCAGCAGCTTAGGACAACCTAATTCACCCCTCCACTTT.

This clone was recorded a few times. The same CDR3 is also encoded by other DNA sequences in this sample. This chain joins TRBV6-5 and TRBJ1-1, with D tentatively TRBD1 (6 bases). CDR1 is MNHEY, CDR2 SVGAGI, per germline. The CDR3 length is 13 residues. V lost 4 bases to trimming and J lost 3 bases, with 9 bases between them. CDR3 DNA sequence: TGTGCCAGCAGTTCAGGGGAGCACACTGAAGCTTTCTTT. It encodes CASSSGEHTEAFF.

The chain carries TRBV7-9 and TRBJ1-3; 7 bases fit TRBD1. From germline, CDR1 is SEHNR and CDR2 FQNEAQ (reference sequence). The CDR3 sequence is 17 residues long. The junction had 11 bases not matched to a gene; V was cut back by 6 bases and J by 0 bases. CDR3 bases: TGTGCCAGCAGTCAGACCGGGACAGCCTACTCTGGAAACACCATATATTTT. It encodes CASSQTGTAYSGNTIYF.

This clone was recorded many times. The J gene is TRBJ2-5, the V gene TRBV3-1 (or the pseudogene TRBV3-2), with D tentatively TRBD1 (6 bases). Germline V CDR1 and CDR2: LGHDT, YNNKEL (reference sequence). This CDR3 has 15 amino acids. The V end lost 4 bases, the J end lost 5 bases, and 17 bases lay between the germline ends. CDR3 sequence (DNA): TGTGCCAGCAGCCTCCTGTTGGGGGCGAGGGAGACCCAGTACTTC. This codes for CASSLLLGARETQYF.

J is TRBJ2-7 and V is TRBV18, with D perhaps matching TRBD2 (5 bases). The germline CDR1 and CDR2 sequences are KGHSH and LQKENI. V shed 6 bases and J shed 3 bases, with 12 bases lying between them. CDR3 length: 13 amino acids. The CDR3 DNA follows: TGTGCCAGCTCCATACTAGGTGGCTACGAGCAGTACGTC. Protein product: CASSILGGYEQYV.

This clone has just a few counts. CDR3 in amino acids: CAWSVTGGTDTQYF. The CDR3 nucleotides read TGTGCCTGGAGTGTGACAGGGGGCACAGATACGCAGTATTTT. The gene calls are TRBV30 and TRBJ2-3; 8 bases align to TRBD1. Germline CDR1 and CDR2: GTSNPN and SVGIG (reference sequence). Germline trimming cut 0 bases from V and 1 base from J; bases unmatched to any gene: 0. This CDR3 region has 14 residues.

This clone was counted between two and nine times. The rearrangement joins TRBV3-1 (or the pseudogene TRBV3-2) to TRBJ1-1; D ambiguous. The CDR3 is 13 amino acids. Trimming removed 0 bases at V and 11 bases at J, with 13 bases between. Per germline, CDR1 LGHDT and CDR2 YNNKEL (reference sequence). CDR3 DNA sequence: TGTGCCAGCAGCCAAGATGTGAGTCACTGGGCTTTCTTT. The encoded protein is CASSQDVSHWAFF.

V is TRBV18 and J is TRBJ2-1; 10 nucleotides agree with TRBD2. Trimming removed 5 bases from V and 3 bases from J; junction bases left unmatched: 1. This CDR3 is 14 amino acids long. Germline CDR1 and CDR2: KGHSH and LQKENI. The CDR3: CASSRTSGYNEQFF. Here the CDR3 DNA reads TGTGCCAGCTCAAGGACTAGCGGCTACAATGAGCAGTTCTTC.

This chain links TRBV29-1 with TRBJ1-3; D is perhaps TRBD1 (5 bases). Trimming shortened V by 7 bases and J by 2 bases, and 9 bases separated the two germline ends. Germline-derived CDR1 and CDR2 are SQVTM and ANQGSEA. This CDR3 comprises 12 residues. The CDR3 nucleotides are TGCAGCGCTGGGGGGACTGGAAACACCATATATTTT. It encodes CSAGGTGNTIYF.

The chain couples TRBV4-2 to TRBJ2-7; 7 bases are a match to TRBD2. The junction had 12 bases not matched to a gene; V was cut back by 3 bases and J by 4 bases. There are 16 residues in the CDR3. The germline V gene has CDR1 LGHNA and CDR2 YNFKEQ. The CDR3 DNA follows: TGTGCCAGCAGCCAGATGGCGGCGGGAGATTTATACGAGCAGTACTTC. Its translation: CASSQMAAGDLYEQYF.